This T cell receptor (beta chain) was profiled in a study of T cells after yellow fever vaccination. A process of 5'RACE template switching, which added a universal primer site and UMIs, was used to make TCR cDNA. MiXCR was run by TCRdb on the 5' RACE reads, yielding one entry per CDR3 protein. The sample carries some 300,000 distinct CDR3 sequences, roughly 8.4% recorded once. CDR1 is WNHNN and CDR2 is SYGVQD in the germline V gene (reference sequence). The CDR3 is 13 amino acids. The V end lost 0 bases, the J end lost 2 bases, and 5 bases lay between the germline ends. The sample here was PBMCs, taken roughly 45 days after the first yellow fever vaccination. V and J are TRBV10-1 and TRBJ2-7, with D unclear. This clonotype was sampled from a man younger than 30 who received the YFV17D yellow fever vaccine. The CDR3 DNA follows: TGCGCCAGCAGTGAGTCAAGGACCTACGAGCAGTACTTC. Translation gives CASSESRTYEQYF.